The 23 T cell receptor beta chains listed next were all sequenced from one sample in a study of cytomegalovirus exposure and HLA in healthy donors. The PCR had 60 Vbeta and 13 Jbeta primers. The repertoire was sequenced with immunoSEQ multiplex PCR; TCRdb's copy has only in-frame clones and lacks some. Among about 150,000 clones, 84% were seen once, and the ten largest hold more than 1.5%. Sequenced input: PBMCs. The origin of the receptors is a man between 18 and 29 years old in good health and CMV-seronegative.

The CDR3 DNA sequence: TGTGCCATCTTTAAGCCGGGACTAGCGGGGCGGGGGGAGTACTTC. Translated: CAIFKPGLAGRGEYF. The chain recombines TRBV6-5 with TRBJ2-5; 13 positions agree with TRBD2. This CDR3 is built from 15 residues. Germline V gives CDR1 MNHEY, CDR2 SVGAGI. Trimming at V came to 10 bases and at J to 12 bases, leaving 17 bases not matched to a gene.

This sequence joins TRBV14 and TRBJ1-2; 10 bases agree with TRBD1. The CDR3 totals 15 residues. The germline CDR1 and CDR2 sequences are SGHDN and FVKESK. V lost 4 bases and J lost 4; bases outside the gene matches: 6. CDR3 in amino acids: CASSRAGQGFYGYTF. CDR3 nucleotides: TGTGCCAGCAGCCGAGCGGGACAGGGGTTCTATGGCTACACCTTC.

The sample holds one count of this clone. The chain recombines TRBV15 with TRBJ2-2; the D is unclear. Looked up from germline, CDR1 is LNHNV and CDR2 is YYDKDF (reference sequence). There are 14 residues in the CDR3. V lost 0 bases, J lost 1 base, and 3 bases lay in between. The CDR3 region is CATSRDMNTGELFF. CDR3 nucleotides: TGTGCCACCAGCAGAGACATGAACACCGGGGAGCTGTTTTTT.

The chain uses TRBV10-3 and TRBJ2-3, with 11 bases lining up with TRBD1. The length of the CDR3 is 17 residues. Germline assignment: CDR1 ENHRY and CDR2 SYGVKD. Unmatched junction bases numbered 12, after V lost 6 bases and J lost 4 bases. CDR3 sequence reads: CAIRHPPGTGGADTQYF. In DNA, the CDR3 is TGTGCCATCAGACACCCTCCGGGGACAGGGGGAGCAGATACGCAGTATTTT.

The chain employs TRBV9 and TRBJ1-3, with D maybe TRBD1 (5 bases). The CDR3 contains 12 residues. Germline CDR1 is SGDLS and CDR2 is YYNGEE. Trimming removed 3 bases from V and 10 bases from J, with 11 bases in between. Here the CDR3 DNA reads TGTGCCAGCAGCGAGGACACGTTAACCATATATTTT. This codes for CASSEDTLTIYF.

This clone occurred once. The chain recombines TRBV28 with TRBJ1-1; TRBD1 matches 12 bases. The trim removed 4 bases at V and 8 bases at J, leaving 8 bases unmatched. CDR3 length equals 15 residues. Germline V gene lookup returns CDR1 MDHEN and CDR2 SYDVKM. CDR3 loop: CASSSPGTGGGEAFF. The CDR3 DNA sequence: TGTGCCAGCAGTTCCCCCGGGACAGGGGGCGGGGAAGCTTTCTTT.

V and J are TRBV9 and TRBJ2-5; 9 bases are shared with TRBD2. Germline trimming cut 0 bases from V and 5 bases from J; bases unmatched to any gene: 11. CDR1 SGDLS and CDR2 YYNGEE come from the germline V gene. The CDR3 has 17 residues. The CDR3 DNA is TGTGCCAGCAGCGTAGTGGCGGGGGGGCCTGCCCCGGAGACCCAGTACTTC. It codes for CASSVVAGGPAPETQYF.

V usage is TRBV27 and J usage is TRBJ1-5, with TRBD1 identical over 9 bases. Looked up from germline, CDR1 is MNHEY and CDR2 is SMNVEV (reference sequence). With 4 bases clipped from V and 11 bases from J, the junction kept 12 bases outside the gene matches. The CDR3 sequence is 15 residues long. This chain's CDR3 is CASSSPGQGQMSQHF. The CDR3 DNA follows: TGTGCCAGCAGTTCCCCGGGACAGGGACAAATGTCCCAGCATTTT.

V and J are TRBV23-1 and TRBJ2-7; maybe TRBD1 (5 bases). TRBV23-1 is identified as an open reading frame with a role that is uncertain. This CDR3 has 19 amino acids. Between the trimmed V and J ends, which lost 6 bases and 0 bases, there was a span of 27 bases. CDR3 amino acids: CASRREKGALTGRSYEQYF. The CDR3 DNA reads as TGCGCCAGCAGACGAGAAAAGGGCGCCCTAACAGGACGCTCCTACGAGCAGTACTTC.

The J gene is TRBJ1-4, the V gene TRBV29-1, with 8 bases matching TRBD1. This CDR3 contains 16 residues. Germline-derived CDR1 and CDR2 are SQVTM and ANQGSEA. V was pared by 1 base and J by 3 bases, with 7 bases of the junction left unmatched. The CDR3 protein is CSVEAPTGEPNEKLFF. The DNA for the CDR3 is TGCAGCGTTGAAGCTCCGACAGGGGAACCTAATGAAAAACTGTTTTTT.

The CDR3 sequence: CASSELTAGQVSSPLHF. The CDR3 DNA is TGTGCCAGCAGTGAACTCACTGCGGGACAGGTCTCATCACCCCTCCACTTT. This chain connects TRBV6-1 to TRBJ1-6, with 8 bases lining up with TRBD1. The CDR3 is 17 amino acids. The V gene end was trimmed by 2 bases and the J gene end by 10 bases; junction bases not matched to a gene: 13. CDR1 MNHNS and CDR2 SASEGT come from the germline V gene.

This clone occurred once. At one of its ends the junction is not consistent with the germline gene, which may arise from a read error. The rearrangement links TRBV19 to TRBJ2-7, with 7 bases lining up with TRBD1. Per germline, CDR1 LNHDA and CDR2 SQIVND (reference sequence). This CDR3 has 14 residues. As DNA, the CDR3 is TGTGCCACTAGTAGGGGGCAGGAGGCTAGCGAGCAGTACTTC. The encoded protein is CATSRGQEASEQYF.

The V call is TRBV5-1, the J call TRBJ1-1; D is ambiguous. This CDR3 spans 14 amino acids. Germline CDR1 SGHRS, CDR2 YFSETQ. V lost 7 bases, J lost 0 bases, and 13 bases lay in between. The CDR3 nucleotides read TGCGCCAGCGGAAAGGGCGGGATGAACACTGAAGCTTTCTTT. It translates to CASGKGGMNTEAFF.

The sample holds a few counts of this clone. The rearrangement uses TRBV19 and TRBJ2-2, with a weak D call TRBD1 (6 bases). Looked up from germline, CDR1 is LNHDA and CDR2 is SQIVND (reference sequence). The V gene lost 8 bases and the J gene lost 3 bases, with 16 bases spanning the gap. There are 15 residues in the CDR3. The CDR3 is CASGQRQWDTGELFF. The CDR3 DNA reads TGTGCCAGTGGACAGAGACAGTGGGACACCGGGGAGCTGTTTTTT. The full variable domain, its missing parts supplied by reference TRBV19 and TRBJ2-2, is DGGITQSPKYLFRKEGQNVTLSCEQNLNHDAMYWYRQDPGQGLRLIYYSQIVNDFQKGDIAEGYSVSREKKESFPLTVTSAQKNPTAFYLCASGQRQWDTGELFFGEGSRLTVL.

This clone was observed a few times. The chain carries TRBV10-3 and TRBJ1-3, with 10 bases aligning to TRBD1. The CDR3 loop spans 19 amino acids. Germline CDR1 ENHRY, CDR2 SYGVKD. V shed 6 bases, J shed 4 bases, and the junction held 18 bases outside the gene matches. The CDR3 is CAIRGTGAGHTSFGNTIYF. CDR3 sequence (DNA): TGTGCCATCAGGGGGACAGGGGCTGGACATACATCTTTCGGAAACACCATATATTTT.

The rearrangement joins TRBV19 to TRBJ2-1; 9 positions agree with TRBD1. This CDR3 spans 16 amino acids. Germline assignment: CDR1 LNHDA and CDR2 SQIVND (reference sequence). The J segment lost 8 bases and the V segment lost 5 bases, leaving 13 bases of the junction unmatched. The CDR3 DNA is TGTGCCAGTAGTTCAAACCGGGACAGGGTCTTTGATGAGCAGTTCTTC. As protein: CASSSNRDRVFDEQFF.

This clone was detected a few times. V and J are TRBV7-2 and TRBJ1-1; D possibly corresponds to TRBD1 (6 bases). CDR3 length: 18 residues. The germline V gene has CDR1 SGHTA and CDR2 FQGNSA. Trimming cost V 6 bases and J 1 base, with 24 bases left between them. CDR3 loop: CASRPGQPLTRRNTEAFF. CDR3 nucleotides: TGTGCCAGCAGGCCAGGACAGCCCTTAACCCGTAGGAACACTGAAGCTTTCTTT.

The chain couples TRBV10-3 to TRBJ2-7, with 8 bases lining up with TRBD2. V was clipped by 5 bases and J by 4 bases; unmatched bases: 7. CDR3 size: 14 residues. Germline V gives CDR1 ENHRY, CDR2 SYGVKD. CDR3 in DNA: TGTGCCATCAGTCCCAGCGGGAGTGGGTACGAGCAGTACTTC. Its translation is CAISPSGSGYEQYF.

The gene calls are TRBV7-2 and TRBJ1-1; TRBD1 aligns across 10 bases. The CDR3 has 16 residues. Germline V gives CDR1 SGHTA, CDR2 FQGNSA. Trimming at V came to 3 bases and at J to 10 bases, leaving 14 bases not matched to a gene. The CDR3 loop reads CASSFAPGQGVVGAFF. DNA for the CDR3: TGTGCCAGCAGCTTTGCCCCCGGACAGGGGGTGGTTGGAGCTTTCTTT.

This chain uses TRBV6-1 with TRBJ1-4; D is unclear. Germline V gene lookup returns CDR1 MNHNS and CDR2 SASEGT. This CDR3 has 14 amino acids. V shed 7 bases and J shed 7 bases, with 16 bases lying between them. In DNA form, the CDR3 reads TGTGCCAGCACCGATGGGTCGACGGGTGAAAAACTGTTTTTT. It encodes CASTDGSTGEKLFF.

The rearrangement links TRBV5-1 to TRBJ2-3, with D perhaps TRBD2 (5 bases). The V gene's germline CDR1 is SGHRS and CDR2 YFSETQ. This CDR3 is 15 amino acids long. Trimming left V 1 base short and J 2 bases short, with 11 bases between. The CDR3 DNA reads TGCGCCAGCAGCTTGATCGGGGAGACCACAGATACGCAGTATTTT. Protein sequence: CASSLIGETTDTQYF.

The V call is TRBV13, the J call TRBJ2-5, with TRBD1 matching 8 bases. The CDR3 length is 16 residues. J lost 4 bases, V lost 6 bases, and 13 bases had no gene match. CDR1 is PRHDT, CDR2 FYEKMQ, per germline (reference sequence). This CDR3 is CASSPNWTGYGETQYF. The CDR3 DNA reads as TGTGCCAGCAGTCCAAATTGGACAGGGTACGGAGAGACCCAGTACTTC.

This chain links TRBV7-3 with TRBJ2-1; possibly TRBD2 for D (6 bases). The CDR3 has 20 residues. V was shortened by 5 bases and J by 8 bases, with 34 bases between the two germline ends. Germline loops: CDR1 SGHTA, CDR2 FQGTGA. The DNA of the CDR3 is TGTGCCAGCAGCCCCAGACCCCCTCTGGCCGGGACTGGGGGGATAGATGAGCAGTTCTTC. As protein: CASSPRPPLAGTGGIDEQFF.